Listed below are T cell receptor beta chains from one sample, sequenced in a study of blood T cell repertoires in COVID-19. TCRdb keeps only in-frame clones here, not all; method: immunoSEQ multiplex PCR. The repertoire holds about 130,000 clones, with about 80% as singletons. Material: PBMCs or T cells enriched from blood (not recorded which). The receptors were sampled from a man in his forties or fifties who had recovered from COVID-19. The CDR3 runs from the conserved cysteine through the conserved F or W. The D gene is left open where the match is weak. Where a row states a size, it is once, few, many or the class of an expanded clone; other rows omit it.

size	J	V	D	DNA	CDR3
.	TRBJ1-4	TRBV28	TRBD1	TGTGCCAGCAGTCCCGTGGACAGGGGAACGGGTGAAAAACTGTTTTTT	CASSPVDRGTGEKLFF
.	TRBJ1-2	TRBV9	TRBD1	TGTGCCAGCAGCCTTGGACAGGGTGACTATGGCTACACCTTC	CASSLGQGDYGYTF
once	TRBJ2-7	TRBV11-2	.	TGTGCCAGCAGCTTACAGGGCTACGAGCAGTACTTC	CASSLQGYEQYF
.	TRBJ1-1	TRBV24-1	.	TGTGCCACCAGTGGAGGATGGAGGGCACGGGAGGCCACTGAAGCTTTCTTT	CATSGGWRAREATEAFF
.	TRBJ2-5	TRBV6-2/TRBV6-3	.	TGTGCCAGCAGTCTAGGGGGTTTCCAAGAGACCCAGTACTTC	CASSLGGFQETQYF
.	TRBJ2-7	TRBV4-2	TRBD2	TGTGCCAGCAGCCAAGATACCGGGGGGGCGTCCTACGAGCAGTACTTC	CASSQDTGGASYEQYF
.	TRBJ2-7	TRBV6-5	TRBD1	TGTGCCAGCAGGGACGACAGGGGCTCCTACGAGCAGTACTTC	CASRDDRGSYEQYF
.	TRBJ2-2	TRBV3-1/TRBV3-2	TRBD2	TGTGCCAGCAGCCAATGGACTAGCGGGGGGGCTTCCCCCGGGGAGCTGTTTTTT	CASSQWTSGGASPGELFF
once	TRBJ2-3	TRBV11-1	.	TGTGCCAGCAGCCCCGGAGGGGCGAACACAGATACGCAGTATTTT	CASSPGGANTDTQYF
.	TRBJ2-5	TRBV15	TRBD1	TGTGCCACCAGCAGTGAATCCAAGACAGGGGACGAGACCCAGTACTTC	CATSSESKTGDETQYF
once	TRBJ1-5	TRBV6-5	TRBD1	TGTGCCACCCAAATCAGGGGGAATCAGCCCCAGCATTTT	CATQIRGNQPQHF
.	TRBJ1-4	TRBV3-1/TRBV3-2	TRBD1	TGTGCCAGCAGCATCGACAGGGGGACTGAAAAACTGTTTTTT	CASSIDRGTEKLFF
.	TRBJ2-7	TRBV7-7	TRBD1	TGTGCTAGCAGCCCAACCGGGACAGGGATCTACGAGCAGTACTTC	CASSPTGTGIYEQYF
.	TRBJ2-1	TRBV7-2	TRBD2	TGTGCCAGCAGCTACGCTAGCGGGGGGGCTTATTACAATGAGCAGTTCTTC	CASSYASGGAYYNEQFF
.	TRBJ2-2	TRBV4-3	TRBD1	TGCGCCAGCAGCCAACAGGGGGTAGCCGGGGAGCTGTTTTTT	CASSQQGVAGELFF
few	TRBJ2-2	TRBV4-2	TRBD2	TGTGCCAGCAGCCCAGCGGGGGGGCTCGGCGGGGAGCTGTTTTTT	CASSPAGGLGGELFF
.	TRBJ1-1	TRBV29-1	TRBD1	TGCAGCGTTATACCGGGACAGGGGACTGTAGGCATGAACACTGAAGCTTTCTTT	CSVIPGQGTVGMNTEAFF
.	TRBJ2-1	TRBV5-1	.	TGCGCCAGCAGCTTGGCGGTGGGTCAGGTCTCCTACAATGAGCAGTTCTTC	CASSLAVGQVSYNEQFF
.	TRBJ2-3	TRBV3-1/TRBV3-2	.	TGTGCCAGCAGTTCAGGGAGGTCTAGCACAGATACGCAGTATTTT	CASSSGRSSTDTQYF
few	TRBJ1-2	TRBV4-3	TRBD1	TGCGCCAGCAGCCAAGAGACAGGGGTAGATGGCTACACCTTC	CASSQETGVDGYTF
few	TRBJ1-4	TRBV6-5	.	TGTGCCAGCAGTTACACATCCCGGGGATTTGGGGAAAAACTGTTTTTT	CASSYTSRGFGEKLFF
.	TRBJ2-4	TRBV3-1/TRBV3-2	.	TGTGCCAGCAGCCAAAGGGGCGAGGACATTCAGTACTTC	CASSQRGEDIQYF
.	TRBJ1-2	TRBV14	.	TGTGCCAGCAGCCAAGAAAGGCCCGGACGGGGTCTCAACTATGGCTACACCTTC	CASSQERPGRGLNYGYTF
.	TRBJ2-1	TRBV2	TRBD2	TGTGCCAGCAGGGAGGGGCTGGCGGGGGCCTACAATGAGCAGTTCTTC	CASREGLAGAYNEQFF
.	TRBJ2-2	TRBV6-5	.	TGTGCCAGCAGCGCGACGGGGGATCGAGGGGAGCTGTTTTTT	CASSATGDRGELFF
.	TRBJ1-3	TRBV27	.	TGTGCCAGCAAAGAAAAGGGACTCTCTGGAAACACCATATATTTT	CASKEKGLSGNTIYF